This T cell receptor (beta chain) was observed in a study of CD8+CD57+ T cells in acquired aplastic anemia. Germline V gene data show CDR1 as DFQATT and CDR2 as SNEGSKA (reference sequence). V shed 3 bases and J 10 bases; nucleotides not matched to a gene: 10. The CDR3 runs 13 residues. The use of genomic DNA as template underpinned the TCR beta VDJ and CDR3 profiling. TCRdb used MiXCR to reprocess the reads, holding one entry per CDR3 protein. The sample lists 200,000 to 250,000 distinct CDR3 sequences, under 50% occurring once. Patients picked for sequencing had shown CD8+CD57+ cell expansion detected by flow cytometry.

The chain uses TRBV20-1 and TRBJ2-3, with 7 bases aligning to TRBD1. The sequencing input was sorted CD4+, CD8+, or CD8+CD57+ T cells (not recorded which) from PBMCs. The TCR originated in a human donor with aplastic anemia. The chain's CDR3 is CSASAIEGAAQYF. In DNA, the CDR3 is TGCAGTGCTAGCGCGATAGAGGGGGCGGCGCAGTATTTT.